The present T cell receptor beta chain was sequenced within a study of blood T cell repertoires in COVID-19. Assay: immunoSEQ multiplex PCR; the TCRdb copy retains only in-frame clones and omits some. Of some 220,000 clones listed, 75% to 85% were seen once; the top ten hold around 13%. The ends were cut back, 0 bases at V and 2 bases at J, with 10 bases in the middle. Germline V gene sequence: CDR1 SGDLS, CDR2 YYNGEE. This CDR3 has 15 residues. The sequencing sample was made of peripheral blood. This sequence originates from a human donor in a cohort sampled during active COVID-19. The rearrangement links TRBV9 to TRBJ2-3; a weak D match, TRBD2 (5 bases). The CDR3 loop reads CASSVGLADTDTQYF. In DNA form, the CDR3 reads TGTGCCAGCAGCGTAGGGCTAGCAGACACAGATACGCAGTATTTT.